The 18 T cell receptor beta chains listed next were all sequenced from one sample in a study of cytomegalovirus exposure and HLA in healthy donors. PCR was performed using 60 Vbeta and 13 Jbeta primers. Produced via immunoSEQ multiplex PCR; TCRdb's table is partial and in-frame only. The sample lists 100,000 to 150,000 clones, 74% occurring once. Sequencing was done on a sample of PBMCs. These TCRs come from a woman aged 50 to 60 in good health and CMV-seropositive.

The chain links TRBV7-6 to TRBJ2-2, with 7 bases lining up with TRBD1. CDR3 length equals 16 residues. The germline V gene encodes CDR1 SGHVS and CDR2 FNYEAQ. Losses at the gene ends were 5 bases for V and 3 bases for J; bases not matched to a gene: 9. The DNA of the CDR3 is TGTGCCAGCAGCACAAGACAGGGTCAGGACACCGGGGAGCTGTTTTTT. It specifies CASSTRQGQDTGELFF.

The J gene is TRBJ2-1, the V gene TRBV5-6; 9 nucleotides agree with TRBD2. The V gene's germline CDR1 is SGHDT and CDR2 YYEEEE. V dropped 6 bases and J dropped 4; count of bases not matched to a gene: 8. CDR3 length equals 15 residues. The CDR3 coding sequence is TGTGCCAGCACCGTTGGACTAGCGCGGTACAATGAGCAGTTCTTC. Its protein product is CASTVGLARYNEQFF.

This clone has more than one count but fewer than ten. The rearrangement uses TRBV7-9 and TRBJ1-1; 7 nucleotides align to TRBD1. The germline V gene encodes CDR1 SEHNR and CDR2 FQNEAQ (reference sequence). J was trimmed by 1 base and V by 1 base; bases with no gene match: 3. This CDR3 spans 15 amino acids. This CDR3 is CASSLVRTGNTEAFF. The CDR3 DNA follows: TGTGCCAGCAGCTTAGTCAGGACAGGGAACACTGAAGCTTTCTTT. The full variable domain, with the rest looked up from reference TRBV7-9 and TRBJ1-1, is DTGVSQNPRHKITKRGQNVTFRCDPISEHNRLYWYRQTLGQGPEFLTYFQNEAQLEKSRLLSDRFSAERPKGSFSTLEIQRTEQGDSAMYLCASSLVRTGNTEAFFGQGTRLTVV.

Only a few counts were recorded for this clone. The CDR3 protein is CASSFPLAVKSTDTQYF. In DNA, the CDR3 is TGCGCCAGCAGCTTTCCCCTAGCGGTCAAAAGCACAGATACGCAGTATTTT. This chain connects TRBV5-1 to TRBJ2-3, with 7 bases lining up with TRBD2. This CDR3 spans 17 amino acids. Germline CDR1 and CDR2: SGHRS and YFSETQ. Germline trimming cut 2 bases from V and 0 bases from J; bases unmatched to any gene: 9.

The chain employs TRBV7-9 and TRBJ2-7; perhaps TRBD1 as D (7 bases). V was pared by 5 bases and J by 3 bases, with 14 bases between. The germline V gene encodes CDR1 SEHNR and CDR2 FQNEAQ (reference sequence). The CDR3 has 14 amino acids. The CDR3 protein is CASSIQGGGYEQYF. CDR3 in DNA: TGTGCCAGCAGCATTCAGGGGGGAGGCTACGAGCAGTACTTC.

CDR3 coding DNA: TGTGCCAGCTCAGAACAGGGGCGGGCCGACACTGAAGCTTTCTTT. Residues: CASSEQGRADTEAFF. J is TRBJ1-1 and V is TRBV18, with 7 bases lining up with TRBD1. The CDR3 is 15 amino acids. Germline lookup yields CDR1 KGHSH and CDR2 LQKENI. V lost 5 bases to trimming and J lost 3 bases; unmatched junction nucleotides: 9. Together with reference TRBV18 and TRBJ1-1, the CDR3 gives the full variable domain: NAGVMQNPRHLVRRRGQEARLRCSPMKGHSHVYWYRQLPEEGLKFMVYLQKENIIDESGMPKERFSAEFPKEGPSILRIQQVVRGDSAAYFCASSEQGRADTEAFFGQGTRLTVV.

The chain joins TRBV9 to TRBJ1-2; no definite D call. Deletions cut 3 bases from V and 7 bases from J, with 10 bases between. There are 12 residues in the CDR3. Germline CDR1 and CDR2: SGDLS and YYNGEE. DNA of the CDR3: TGTGCCAGCAGCGCCAGCGGCGGTGGCTACACCTTC. This translates into CASSASGGGYTF.

The chain uses TRBV19 and TRBJ1-5; D is possibly TRBD1 (5 bases). CDR3 length: 19 residues. Between the trimmed V and J ends, which lost 4 bases and 1 base, there was a span of 23 bases. Germline assignment: CDR1 LNHDA and CDR2 SQIVND (reference sequence). CDR3 DNA sequence: TGTGCCAGTAGTAGTGACTGGGGGGTGTACAGGAAGAGCAATCAGCCCCAGCATTTT. Protein sequence: CASSSDWGVYRKSNQPQHF.

This clone was seen a few times. The chain joins TRBV4-1 to TRBJ1-2; D is possibly TRBD1 (6 bases). Germline CDR1 MGHRA, CDR2 YSYEKL. This CDR3 is built from 14 residues. Trimming took off 5 bases at V and 5 bases at J, with 15 bases between the two ends. CDR3 sequence (DNA): TGCGCCAGCAGCTCTCAACAGGGCGGGTATGGCTACACCTTC. Protein product: CASSSQQGGYGYTF.

V gene TRBV7-2 combines with J gene TRBJ2-3; D not resolved. From germline, CDR1 is SGHTA and CDR2 FQGNSA. This CDR3 contains 14 residues. The ends were cut back, 6 bases at V and 0 bases at J, with 10 bases in the middle. The DNA of the CDR3 is TGTGCCAGCAGTCTCTCTCGGAGCACAGATACGCAGTATTTT. Translation gives CASSLSRSTDTQYF.

This clone turned up a few times. V is TRBV21-1 and J is TRBJ2-5; the DNA was not compared with TRBD2, the D call given in the table. The assigned J gene may be wrong: the sequence end matches TRBJ2-7 better. TRBV21-1 is annotated as a pseudogene. The length of the CDR3 is 12 residues. The CDR3, as DNA: TGTGCCAGCAGCAAAGCAGGAGACGAGCAGTACTTC. It encodes CASSKAGDEQYF.

The rearrangement joins TRBV5-4 to TRBJ1-1; D is possibly TRBD1 (5 bases). The CDR3 consists of 14 residues. The V end lost 0 bases, the J end lost 7 bases, and 13 bases lay between the germline ends. Germline V CDR1 and CDR2: SGHNT, YYREEE (reference sequence). This CDR3 is CASSLGGEGNEAFF. As DNA, the CDR3 is TGTGCCAGCAGCTTGGGGGGGGAGGGAAATGAAGCTTTCTTT.

This clone was detected once. The chain employs TRBV15 and TRBJ2-1, with 8 bases aligning to TRBD2. CDR1 LNHNV and CDR2 YYDKDF come from the germline V gene (reference sequence). The V gene end was trimmed by 1 base and the J gene end by 6 bases; junction bases not matched to a gene: 2. The CDR3 covers 14 residues. CDR3 sequence reads: CATSRVAGGNEQFF. Here the CDR3 DNA reads TGTGCCACCAGCAGAGTGGCGGGGGGCAATGAGCAGTTCTTC.

Only one count was recorded for this clone. The rearrangement links TRBV7-2 to TRBJ1-1; D might be TRBD1 (5 bases). V lost 2 bases and J lost 6, with 7 bases in between. CDR3 length equals 12 residues. CDR1 is SGHTA, CDR2 FQGNSA, per germline. CDR3 DNA: TGTGCCAGCAGCTTACAGGGCCCTGAAGCTTTCTTT. As protein: CASSLQGPEAFF.

This clone showed up just once. V gene TRBV29-1 combines with J gene TRBJ2-3; 8 nucleotides match TRBD1. The junction had 6 bases not matched to a gene; V was cut back by 6 bases and J by 1 base. The CDR3 has 14 residues. CDR1 is SQVTM, CDR2 ANQGSEA, per germline. CDR3: CSVGTGGGTDTQYF. In DNA form, the CDR3 reads TGCAGCGTCGGAACAGGGGGAGGCACAGATACGCAGTATTTT.

The chain uses TRBV7-2 and TRBJ2-1; 9 nucleotides match TRBD2. The CDR3 sequence is 17 residues long. The germline CDR1 and CDR2 sequences are SGHTA and FQGNSA. V shed 1 base, J shed 3 bases, and the junction held 7 bases outside the gene matches. The CDR3 sequence: CASSLVLAGPGYNEQFF. The CDR3 DNA follows: TGTGCCAGCAGCTTAGTCCTAGCGGGGCCGGGCTACAATGAGCAGTTCTTC. Filled out from reference TRBV7-2 and TRBJ2-1, the complete variable domain reads GAGVSQSPSNKVTEKGKDVELRCDPISGHTALYWYRQSLGQGLEFLIYFQGNSAPDKSGLPSDRFSAERTGGSVSTLTIQRTQQEDSAVYLCASSLVLAGPGYNEQFFGPGTRLTVL.

The V and J genes are TRBV27 and TRBJ2-1, with 10 bases fitting TRBD1. Germline CDR1 reads MNHEY; CDR2 reads SMNVEV (reference sequence). Trimming cost V 3 bases and J 8 bases; bases outside gene matches: 7. The length of the CDR3 is 15 residues. CDR3 region: CASSFETGGVDEQFF. CDR3 coding DNA: TGTGCCAGCAGTTTCGAGACAGGGGGCGTTGATGAGCAGTTCTTC.

The chain employs TRBV5-5 and TRBJ2-3, with TRBD1 identical over 8 bases. The germline V gene encodes CDR1 SGHKS and CDR2 YYEKEE (reference sequence). The V gene end was trimmed by 4 bases and the J gene end by 3 bases; junction bases not matched to a gene: 7. The CDR3 is 15 amino acids. The CDR3 spells CASSGNRGRTDTQYF. CDR3 bases: TGTGCCAGCAGCGGAAACAGGGGGAGGACAGATACGCAGTATTTT. The entire variable domain, with the rest obtained from reference TRBV5-5 and TRBJ2-3, is as follows: DAGVTQSPTHLIKTRGQQVTLRCSPISGHKSVSWYQQVLGQGPQFIFQYYEKEERGRGNFPDRFSARQFPNYSSELNVNALLLGDSALYLCASSGNRGRTDTQYFGPGTRLTVL.